This record looks at one T cell receptor beta chain sequence and its context. The target of this receptor is not known. No much larger clone is present one base from it, and per-base qualities are unavailable. CDR1 and CDR2 were assigned from the germline V gene as MDHEN and SYDVKM. Counted from cysteine to phenylalanine, this CDR3 has 16 amino acids. The read is trimmed to its CDR3 DNA, 48 bases read in frame from base 1. The germline V end is reduced by 3 bases and the J end by 1 base; junction bases left unmatched: 8. One collaborating source in Seattle enrolled patients while the patients were actively infected and followed the patients over time throughout the course of disease. Each collaborating institution followed its own protocols to collect whole blood in K2EDTA tubes. For TCRbeta analysis, collaborator samples were shipped as frozen whole blood, as isolated PBMCs, or as DNA extracted from either sample type.

The data were obtained in a study of blood T cell repertoires in COVID-19 (dated by TCRdb to the early 2020s). Turning to the overall study: Samples from collaborators originated in the United States, Italy and Spain and spanned both the acute and convalescent phases of COVID-19. The material from the prospective study consisted of cDNA or gDNA derived from T cells, B-cell-depleted T cells, or PBMCs. The dataset comprised deeply sampled blood TCRbeta repertoires from subjects exposed to, actively infected with, or recovered from COVID-19. The repertoires were released in a freely available public database intended as a resource for research on the immune response to SARS-CoV-2. The samples were drawn from two sources: the first 160 participants of the ongoing ImmuneRACE study, and 1,200 or so subjects contributed by 6 global collaborators. Sample metadata almost always included a de-identified subject ID, COVID-19 status, age in years and sex. HLA class I and class II types, where available, came from metadata supplied by the sample provider rather than from assay-based typing. Points the paper makes about the study in general: The quantity of clinical and demographic metadata differed by source and by participant and was supplied without curation.

The immunoSEQ Assay, a bias-controlled multiplex PCR, was used to amplify TCRbeta CDR3 regions from genomic DNA. The authors processed their data as follows. Within the assay, amplification of reference gene primers was used to estimate how many nucleated cells each sample contained. Sequence reads were collapsed and filtered to measure the absolute abundance of every unique TCRbeta CDR3 rearrangement. Productive Simpson clonality was computed per sample as the square root of Simpson's diversity index over productive rearrangements. The clones in this table, taken by TCRdb from immuneACCESS, are in-frame only. Not every clone is retained; where verified, under half of the shortfall comes from an unresolved V gene, and the cause of the rest is unknown. That table supplies the V and J calls and clone size; D and trimming were determined from the DNA. This sample lists 250,000 to 350,000 clones; roughly 84% were detected once. 1.4% to 1.5% of the sample rests with the top ten.

The origin of this receptor is a human donor with COVID-19, enrolled during active disease. The donor label of this sample is uncertain. Here the chain combines TRBV28 and TRBJ2-7; the junction holds 8 bases that match TRBD2. The sequenced material came from peripheral blood. The nucleotide sequence reads TGTGCCAGCAGTTTCTCCGGGACTAGATCGTCCTACGAGCAGTACTTC. Its coded protein is CASSFSGTRSSYEQYF. The CDR3, completed at both ends by the reference TRBV28 and TRBJ2-7 genes, gives the full variable domain DVKVTQSSRYLVKRTGEKVFLECVQDMDHENMFWYRQDPGLGLRLIYFSYDVKMKEKGDIPEGYSVSREKKERFSLILESASTNQTSMYLCASSFSGTRSSYEQYFGPGTRLTVT.